The rows below give T cell receptor beta chains drawn from one sample of a study of blood T cell repertoires in COVID-19. Libraries were prepared by immunoSEQ multiplex PCR; TCRdb keeps only in-frame clonotypes and omits some of them. Of roughly 70,000 clones detected, around 90% appear once; the ten largest clones hold around 20%. The sample was peripheral blood. These receptors were taken from a woman of 80 years or more with acute or convalescent COVID-19. Both conserved end residues are part of each CDR3. A D gene is named only where the DNA matches it firmly. Clone size is given for some rows only: seen once, a few or many times, or a class if the clone is expanded.

clone size	J gene	D gene	V gene	CDR3 protein	CDR3 DNA
NA	TRBJ1-2	NA	TRBV3-1/TRBV3-2	CASSQGERTLYGYTF	TGTGCCAGCAGCCAAGGGGAGCGGACTCTGTATGGCTACACCTTC
once	TRBJ2-7	NA	TRBV28	CASSLYRAEQYF	TGTGCCAGCAGTTTATACAGGGCCGAGCAGTACTTC
NA	TRBJ2-3	NA	TRBV2	CASTYLPGGTQYF	TGTGCCAGCACCTACCTTCCCGGGGGTACGCAGTATTTT
NA	TRBJ1-6	TRBD1	TRBV2	CASERDRGEPLHF	TGTGCCAGCGAGAGGGACAGGGGGGAACCCCTCCACTTT
NA	TRBJ1-2	NA	TRBV19	CASTGRQGPGSYGYTF	TGTGCCAGTACGGGGAGGCAGGGACCGGGAAGTTATGGCTACACCTTC
NA	TRBJ2-1	TRBD2	TRBV7-6	CASSLRLAEGVNEQFF	TGTGCCAGCAGCTTACGACTAGCGGAAGGGGTCAATGAGCAGTTCTTC
few	TRBJ2-2	NA	TRBV10-1	CASSESAQGTGELFF	TGCGCCAGCAGTGAGTCGGCCCAGGGCACCGGGGAGCTGTTTTTT
once	TRBJ1-2	TRBD1	TRBV7-2	CASSKRSTGTGGGHGYTF	TGTGCCAGCAGCAAACGTAGCACCGGGACAGGGGGAGGTCATGGCTACACCTTC
NA	TRBJ2-1	TRBD2	TRBV24-1	CATSDTPSGSGYNEQFF	TGTGCCACCAGTGATACACCGAGCGGGAGTGGCTACAATGAGCAGTTCTTC
NA	TRBJ1-2	NA	TRBV4-1	CASSQRNREGYTF	TGCGCCAGCAGCCAACGAAACAGGGAAGGCTACACCTTC
NA	TRBJ2-3	TRBD1	TRBV6-1	CASSVTGTGRSDTQYF	TGTGCCAGCAGTGTCACTGGGACAGGAAGGTCAGATACGCAGTATTTT
NA	TRBJ1-2	TRBD1	TRBV19	CASSIRQGALDYGYTF	TGTGCCAGTAGTATTCGGCAGGGGGCGTTGGACTATGGCTACACCTTC
NA	TRBJ2-6	TRBD1	TRBV19	CASSDNRGASGANVLTF	TGTGCCAGTAGTGACAACAGGGGCGCATCTGGGGCCAACGTCCTGACTTTC
NA	TRBJ1-6	NA	TRBV30	CAWGLFLRGPRNSPLHF	TGTGCCTGGGGCCTTTTCCTCAGGGGACCAAGGAATTCACCCCTCCACTTT
few	TRBJ2-6	NA	TRBV4-1	CASSQDWGPGANVLTF	TGCGCCAGCAGCCAAGATTGGGGGCCTGGGGCCAACGTCCTGACTTTC
NA	TRBJ2-3	NA	TRBV11-2	CASSPGRFTDTQYF	TGTGCCAGCAGCCCGGGGAGGTTTACGGATACGCAGTATTTT
NA	TRBJ1-1	NA	TRBV25-1	CASSEYTAIEAFF	TGTGCCAGCAGTGAATATACCGCTATCGAAGCTTTCTTT
NA	TRBJ2-3	TRBD2	TRBV5-1	CASSNGGSDTQYF	TGCGCCAGCAGCAACGGGGGGTCAGATACGCAGTATTTT
NA	TRBJ2-1	TRBD2	TRBV11-2	CASSPRTSGRRDEQFF	TGTGCCAGCAGCCCAAGGACTAGCGGGAGAAGGGATGAGCAGTTCTTC
NA	TRBJ2-3	NA	TRBV11-2	CASSLDGRSTDTQYF	TGTGCCAGCAGCTTAGATGGGAGAAGCACAGATACGCAGTATTTT
NA	TRBJ2-3	NA	TRBV6-1	CASSEILQRVAPDTQYF	TGTGCCAGCAGTGAAATTCTTCAGAGGGTCGCCCCGGATACGCAGTATTTT
NA	TRBJ1-5	NA	TRBV2	CASSAGNNQPQHF	TGTGCCAGCAGTGCAGGAAACAATCAGCCCCAGCATTTT
NA	TRBJ2-2	NA	TRBV20-1	CSASPTGGGELFF	TGCAGTGCTAGTCCGACCGGAGGCGGGGAGCTGTTTTTT
NA	TRBJ1-1	NA	TRBV5-1	CASSFGQLNTEAFF	TGCGCCAGCAGTTTTGGACAGCTGAACACTGAAGCTTTCTTT
NA	TRBJ2-1	NA	TRBV21-1	CASSKRLAGVINNEQFF	TGTGCCAGCAGCAAAAGACTAGCGGGAGTTATCAACAATGAGCAGTTCTTC